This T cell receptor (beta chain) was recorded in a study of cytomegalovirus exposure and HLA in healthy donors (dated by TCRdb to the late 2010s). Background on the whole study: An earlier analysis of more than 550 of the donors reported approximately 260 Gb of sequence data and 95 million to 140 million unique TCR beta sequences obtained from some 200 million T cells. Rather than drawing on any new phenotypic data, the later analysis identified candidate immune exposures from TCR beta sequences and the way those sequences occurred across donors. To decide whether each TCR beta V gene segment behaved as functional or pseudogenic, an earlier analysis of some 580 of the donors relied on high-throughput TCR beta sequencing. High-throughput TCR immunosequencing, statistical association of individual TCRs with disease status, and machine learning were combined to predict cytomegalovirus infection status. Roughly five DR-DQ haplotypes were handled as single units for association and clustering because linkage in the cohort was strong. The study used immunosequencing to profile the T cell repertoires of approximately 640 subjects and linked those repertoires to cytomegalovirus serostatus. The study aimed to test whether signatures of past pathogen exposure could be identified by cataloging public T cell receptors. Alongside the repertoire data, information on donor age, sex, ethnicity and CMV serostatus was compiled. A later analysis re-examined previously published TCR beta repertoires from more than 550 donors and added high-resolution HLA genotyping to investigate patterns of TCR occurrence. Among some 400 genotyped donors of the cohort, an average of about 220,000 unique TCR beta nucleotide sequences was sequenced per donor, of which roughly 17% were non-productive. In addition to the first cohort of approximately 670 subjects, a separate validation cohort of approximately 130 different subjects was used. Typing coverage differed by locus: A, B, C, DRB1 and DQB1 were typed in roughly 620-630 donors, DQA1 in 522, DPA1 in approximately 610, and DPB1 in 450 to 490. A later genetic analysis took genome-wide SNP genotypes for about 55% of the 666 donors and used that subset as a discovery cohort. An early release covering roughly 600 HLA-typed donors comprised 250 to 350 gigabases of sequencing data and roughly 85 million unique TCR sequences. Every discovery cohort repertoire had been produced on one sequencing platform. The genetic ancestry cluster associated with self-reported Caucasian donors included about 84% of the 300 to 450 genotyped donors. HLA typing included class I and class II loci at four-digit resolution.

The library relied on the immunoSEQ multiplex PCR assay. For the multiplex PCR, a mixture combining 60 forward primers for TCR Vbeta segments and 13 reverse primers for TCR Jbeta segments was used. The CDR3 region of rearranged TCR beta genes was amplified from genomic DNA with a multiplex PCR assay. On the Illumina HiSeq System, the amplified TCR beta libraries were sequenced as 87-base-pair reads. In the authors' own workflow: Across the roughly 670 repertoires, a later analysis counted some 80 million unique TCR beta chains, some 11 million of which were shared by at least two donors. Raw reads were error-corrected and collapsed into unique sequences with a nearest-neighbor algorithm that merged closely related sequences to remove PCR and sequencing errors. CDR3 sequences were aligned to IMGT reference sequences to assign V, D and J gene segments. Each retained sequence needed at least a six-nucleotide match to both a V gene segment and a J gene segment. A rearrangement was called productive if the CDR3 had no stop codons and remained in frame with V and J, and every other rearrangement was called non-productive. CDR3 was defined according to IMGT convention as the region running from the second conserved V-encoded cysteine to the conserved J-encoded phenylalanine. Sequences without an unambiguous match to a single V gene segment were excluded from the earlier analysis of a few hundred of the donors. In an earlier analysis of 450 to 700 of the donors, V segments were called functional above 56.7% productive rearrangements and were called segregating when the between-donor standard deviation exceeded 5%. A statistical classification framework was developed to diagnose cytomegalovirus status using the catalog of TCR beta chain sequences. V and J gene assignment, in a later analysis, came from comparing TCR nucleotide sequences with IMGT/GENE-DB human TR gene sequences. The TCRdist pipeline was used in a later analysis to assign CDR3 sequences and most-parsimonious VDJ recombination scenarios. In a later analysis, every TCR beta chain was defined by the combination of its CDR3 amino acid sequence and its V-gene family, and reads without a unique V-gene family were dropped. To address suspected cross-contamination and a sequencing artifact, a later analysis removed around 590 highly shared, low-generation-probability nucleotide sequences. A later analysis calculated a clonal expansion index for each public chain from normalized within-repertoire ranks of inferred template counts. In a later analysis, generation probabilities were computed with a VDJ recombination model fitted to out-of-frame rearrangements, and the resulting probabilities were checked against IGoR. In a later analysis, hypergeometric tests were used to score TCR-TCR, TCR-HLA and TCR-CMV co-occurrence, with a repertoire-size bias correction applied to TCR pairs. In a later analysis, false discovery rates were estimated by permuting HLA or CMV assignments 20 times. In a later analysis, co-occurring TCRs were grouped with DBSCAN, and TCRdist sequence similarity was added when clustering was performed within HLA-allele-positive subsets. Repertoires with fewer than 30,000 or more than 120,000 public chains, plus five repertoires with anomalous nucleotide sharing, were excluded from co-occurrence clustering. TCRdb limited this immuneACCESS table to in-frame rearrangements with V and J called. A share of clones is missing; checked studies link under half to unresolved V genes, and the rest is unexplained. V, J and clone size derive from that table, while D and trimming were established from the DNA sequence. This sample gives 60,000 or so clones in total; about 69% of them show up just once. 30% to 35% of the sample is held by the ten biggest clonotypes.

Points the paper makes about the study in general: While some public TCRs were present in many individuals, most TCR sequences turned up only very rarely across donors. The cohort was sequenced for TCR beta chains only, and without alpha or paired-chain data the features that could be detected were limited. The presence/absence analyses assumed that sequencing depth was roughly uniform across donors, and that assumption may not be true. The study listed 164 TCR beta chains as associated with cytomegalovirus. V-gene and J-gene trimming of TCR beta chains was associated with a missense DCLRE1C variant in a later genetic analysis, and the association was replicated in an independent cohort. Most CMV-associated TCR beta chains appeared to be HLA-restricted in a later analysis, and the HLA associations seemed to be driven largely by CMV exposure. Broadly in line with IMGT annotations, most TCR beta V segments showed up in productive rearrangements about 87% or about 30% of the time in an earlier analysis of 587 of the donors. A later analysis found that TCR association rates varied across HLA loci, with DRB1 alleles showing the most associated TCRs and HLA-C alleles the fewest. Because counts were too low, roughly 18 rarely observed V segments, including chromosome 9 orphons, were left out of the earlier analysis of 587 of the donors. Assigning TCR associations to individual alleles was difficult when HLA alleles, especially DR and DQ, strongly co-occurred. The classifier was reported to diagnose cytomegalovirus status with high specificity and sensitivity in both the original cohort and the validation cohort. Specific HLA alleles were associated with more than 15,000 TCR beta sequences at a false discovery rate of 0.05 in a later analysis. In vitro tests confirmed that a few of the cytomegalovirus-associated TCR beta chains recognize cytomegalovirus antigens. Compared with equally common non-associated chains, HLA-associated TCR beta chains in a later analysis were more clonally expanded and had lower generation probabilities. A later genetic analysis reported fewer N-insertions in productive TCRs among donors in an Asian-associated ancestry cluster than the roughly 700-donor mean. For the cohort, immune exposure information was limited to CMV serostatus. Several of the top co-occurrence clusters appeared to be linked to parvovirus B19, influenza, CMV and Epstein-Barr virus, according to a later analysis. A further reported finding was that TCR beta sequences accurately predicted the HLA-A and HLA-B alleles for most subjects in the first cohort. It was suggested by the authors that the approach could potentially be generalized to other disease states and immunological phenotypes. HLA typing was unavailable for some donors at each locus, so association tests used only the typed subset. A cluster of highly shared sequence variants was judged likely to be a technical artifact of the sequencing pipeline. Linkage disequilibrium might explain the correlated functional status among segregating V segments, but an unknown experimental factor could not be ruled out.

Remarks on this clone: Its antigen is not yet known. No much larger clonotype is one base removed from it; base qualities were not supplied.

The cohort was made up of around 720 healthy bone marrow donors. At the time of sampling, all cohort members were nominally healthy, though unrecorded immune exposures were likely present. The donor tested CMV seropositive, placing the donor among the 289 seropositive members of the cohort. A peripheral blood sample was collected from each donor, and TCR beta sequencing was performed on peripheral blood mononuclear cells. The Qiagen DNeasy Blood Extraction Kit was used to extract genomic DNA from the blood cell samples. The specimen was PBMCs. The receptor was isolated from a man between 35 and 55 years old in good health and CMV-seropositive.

The CDR3 here reads CASSLLDRLSTDTQYF. The DNA reads TGTGCCAGCAGCCTCCTAGACAGGCTTAGCACAGATACGCAGTATTTT. The chain is made from TRBV7-2 and TRBJ2-3; TRBD1 is a possible D gene, resting on 6 matching bases. The V and J ends are trimmed by 5 bases and 0 bases, leaving 15 bases between them. Inclusive of the bounding cysteine and phenylalanine, the CDR3 is 16 residues long. Just CDR3 DNA is preserved here, 48 bases in frame from base 1. Reading the germline V gene gives CDR1 SGHTA and CDR2 FQGNSA.